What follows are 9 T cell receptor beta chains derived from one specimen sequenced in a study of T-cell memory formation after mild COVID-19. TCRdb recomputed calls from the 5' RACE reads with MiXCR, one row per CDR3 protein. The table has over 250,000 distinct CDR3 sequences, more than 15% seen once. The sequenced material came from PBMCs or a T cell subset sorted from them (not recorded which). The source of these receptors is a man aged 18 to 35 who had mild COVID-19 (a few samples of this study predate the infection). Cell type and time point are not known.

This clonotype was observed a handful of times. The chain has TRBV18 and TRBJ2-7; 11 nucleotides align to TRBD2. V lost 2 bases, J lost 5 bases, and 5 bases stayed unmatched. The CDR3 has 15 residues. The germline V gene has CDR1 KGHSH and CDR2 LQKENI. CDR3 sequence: CASSPSSGGFDEQYV. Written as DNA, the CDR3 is TGTGCCAGCTCACCATCTAGCGGGGGGTTTGACGAGCAGTACGTC.

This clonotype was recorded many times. The CDR3: CASSSYEPQETQYF. CDR3 coding DNA: TGCGCCAGCAGCTCATACGAACCCCAAGAGACCCAGTACTTC. The chain uses TRBV5-1 and TRBJ2-5; D remains ambiguous. The CDR3 extends over 14 amino acids. Germline V CDR1 and CDR2: SGHRS, YFSETQ. Trimming pared 3 bases from V and 1 base from J, leaving 10 bases between. The full variable domain, rest sourced from reference TRBV5-1 and TRBJ2-5, is KAGVTQTPRYLIKTRGQQVTLSCSPISGHRSVSWYQQTPGQGLQFLFEYFSETQRNKGNFPGRFSGRQFSNSRSEMNVSTLELGDSALYLCASSSYEPQETQYFGPGTRLLVL.

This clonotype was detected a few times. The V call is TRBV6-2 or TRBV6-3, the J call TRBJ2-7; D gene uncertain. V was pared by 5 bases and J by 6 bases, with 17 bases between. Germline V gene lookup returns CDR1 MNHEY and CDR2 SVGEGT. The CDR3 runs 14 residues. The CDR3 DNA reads TGTGCCAGCAGTGCCTTGGACCGCCGGCGCGAGCAGTACTTC. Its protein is CASSALDRRREQYF.

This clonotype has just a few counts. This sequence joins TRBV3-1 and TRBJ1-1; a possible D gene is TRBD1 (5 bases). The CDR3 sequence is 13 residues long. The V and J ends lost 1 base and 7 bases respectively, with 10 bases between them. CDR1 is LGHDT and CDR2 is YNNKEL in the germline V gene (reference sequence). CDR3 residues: CASSQVGVFEAFF. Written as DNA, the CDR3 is TGTGCCAGCAGCCAAGTAGGGGTCTTTGAAGCTTTCTTT.

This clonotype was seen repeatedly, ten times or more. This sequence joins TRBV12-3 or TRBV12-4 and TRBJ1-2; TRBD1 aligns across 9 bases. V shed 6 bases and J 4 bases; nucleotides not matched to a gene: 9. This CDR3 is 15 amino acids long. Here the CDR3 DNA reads TGTGCCAGCAGCCGTCCCGGGACAGGGCTCTATGGCTACACCTTC. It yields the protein CASSRPGTGLYGYTF.

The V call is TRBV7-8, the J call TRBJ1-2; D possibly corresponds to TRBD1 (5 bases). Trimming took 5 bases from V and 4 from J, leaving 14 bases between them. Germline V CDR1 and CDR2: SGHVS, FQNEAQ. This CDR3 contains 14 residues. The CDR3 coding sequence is TGTGCCAGCAGCCGCGGTGGGGCCTCCTATGGCTACACCTTC. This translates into CASSRGGASYGYTF.

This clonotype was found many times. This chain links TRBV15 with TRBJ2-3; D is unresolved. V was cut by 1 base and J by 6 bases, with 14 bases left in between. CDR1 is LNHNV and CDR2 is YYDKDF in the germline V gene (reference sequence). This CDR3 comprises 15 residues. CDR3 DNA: TGTGCCACCAGCAGAGGAGACCATAGTGGGGATACGCAGTATTTT. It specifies CATSRGDHSGDTQYF.

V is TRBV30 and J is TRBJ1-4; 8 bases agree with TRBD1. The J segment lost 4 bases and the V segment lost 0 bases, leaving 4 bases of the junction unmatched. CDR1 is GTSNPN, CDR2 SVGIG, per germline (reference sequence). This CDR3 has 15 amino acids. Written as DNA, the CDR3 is TGTGCCTGGAGTGTACTGACAGGGGTTAATGAAAAACTGTTTTTT. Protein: CAWSVLTGVNEKLFF.

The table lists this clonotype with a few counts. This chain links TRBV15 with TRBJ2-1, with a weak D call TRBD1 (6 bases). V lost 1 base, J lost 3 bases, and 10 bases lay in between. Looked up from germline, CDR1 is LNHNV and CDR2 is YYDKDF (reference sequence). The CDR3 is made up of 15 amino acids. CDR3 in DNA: TGTGCCACCAGCAGAGGCAGGGGCCACTACAATGAGCAGTTCTTC. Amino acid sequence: CATSRGRGHYNEQFF.